The T cell receptor (beta chain) under discussion was sequenced for a study of identical twins. Study conclusions and caveats: The abundant beta clonotypes from cord blood had fewer insertions, and memory repertoires had none of this.

The germline V gene has CDR1 MDHEN and CDR2 SYDVKM. The CDR3 spans 14 residues. The V gene end was trimmed by 4 bases and the J gene end by 5 bases; junction bases not matched to a gene: 7. This clonotype has just a few counts. Its antigen is unknown. Template switching added a universal primer site, and cDNA bore unique molecular identifiers. From the 5' RACE reads, TCRdb called clonotypes with MiXCR, one entry per CDR3 protein. The sample has 350,000 to 450,000 distinct CDR3 sequences, approximately 18% seen once. This chain connects TRBV28 to TRBJ2-7, with 8 nucleotides matching TRBD1. The sequence derives from a man between 50 and 59 years old in good health. The sequenced sample consisted of naive T cells sorted from blood. The CDR3 here is CASSSLQGVNEQYF. DNA of the CDR3: TGTGCCAGCAGTTCCCTACAGGGGGTCAACGAGCAGTACTTC. The entire variable domain, with the rest obtained from reference TRBV28 and TRBJ2-7, is as follows: DVKVTQSSRYLVKRTGEKVFLECVQDMDHENMFWYRQDPGLGLRLIYFSYDVKMKEKGDIPEGYSVSREKKERFSLILESASTNQTSMYLCASSSLQGVNEQYFGPGTRLTVT.